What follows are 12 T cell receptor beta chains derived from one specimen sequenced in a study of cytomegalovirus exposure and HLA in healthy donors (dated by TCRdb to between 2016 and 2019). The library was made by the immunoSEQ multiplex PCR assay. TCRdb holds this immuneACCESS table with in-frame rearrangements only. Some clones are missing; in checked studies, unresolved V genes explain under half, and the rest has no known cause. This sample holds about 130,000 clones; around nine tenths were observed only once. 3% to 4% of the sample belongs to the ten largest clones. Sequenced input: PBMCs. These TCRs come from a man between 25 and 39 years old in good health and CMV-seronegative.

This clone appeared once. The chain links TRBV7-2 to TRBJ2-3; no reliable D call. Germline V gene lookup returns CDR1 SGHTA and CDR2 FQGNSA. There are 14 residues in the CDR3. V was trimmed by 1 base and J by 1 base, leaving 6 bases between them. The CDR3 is CASSLDTGTDTQYF. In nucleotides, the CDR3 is TGTGCCAGCAGCTTAGATACTGGCACAGATACGCAGTATTTT. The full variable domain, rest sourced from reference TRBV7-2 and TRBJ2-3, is GAGVSQSPSNKVTEKGKDVELRCDPISGHTALYWYRQSLGQGLEFLIYFQGNSAPDKSGLPSDRFSAERTGGSVSTLTIQRTQQEDSAVYLCASSLDTGTDTQYFGPGTRLTVL.

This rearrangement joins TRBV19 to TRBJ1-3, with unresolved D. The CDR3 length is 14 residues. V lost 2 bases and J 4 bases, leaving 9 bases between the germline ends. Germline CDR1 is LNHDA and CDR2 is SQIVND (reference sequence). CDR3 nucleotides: TGTGCCAGTAGTATACAGGATAACGGAAACACCATATATTTT. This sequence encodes CASSIQDNGNTIYF.

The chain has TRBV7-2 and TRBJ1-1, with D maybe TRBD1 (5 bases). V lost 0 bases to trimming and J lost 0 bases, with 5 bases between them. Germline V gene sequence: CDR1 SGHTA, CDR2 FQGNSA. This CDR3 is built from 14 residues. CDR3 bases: TGTGCCAGCAGCTTAGCAGGGGTGAACACTGAAGCTTTCTTT. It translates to CASSLAGVNTEAFF.

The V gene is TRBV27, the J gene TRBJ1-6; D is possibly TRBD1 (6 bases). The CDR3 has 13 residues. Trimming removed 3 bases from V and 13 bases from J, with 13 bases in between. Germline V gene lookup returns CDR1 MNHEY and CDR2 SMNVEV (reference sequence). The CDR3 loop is CASSLGHLTPLHF. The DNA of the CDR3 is TGTGCCAGCAGTTTGGGACACCTCACTCCCCTCCACTTT.

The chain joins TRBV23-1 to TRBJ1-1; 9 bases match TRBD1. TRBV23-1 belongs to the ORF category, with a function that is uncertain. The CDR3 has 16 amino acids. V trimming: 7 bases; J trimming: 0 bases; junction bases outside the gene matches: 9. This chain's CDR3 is CASNGGQGGMNTEAFF. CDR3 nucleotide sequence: TGCGCCAGCAACGGGGGACAGGGAGGGATGAACACTGAAGCTTTCTTT.

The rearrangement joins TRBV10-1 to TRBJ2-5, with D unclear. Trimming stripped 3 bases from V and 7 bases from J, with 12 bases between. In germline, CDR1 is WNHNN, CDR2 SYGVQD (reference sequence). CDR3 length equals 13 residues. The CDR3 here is CASSEFKAGTQYF. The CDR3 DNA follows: TGCGCCAGCAGTGAATTTAAGGCAGGGACCCAGTACTTC.

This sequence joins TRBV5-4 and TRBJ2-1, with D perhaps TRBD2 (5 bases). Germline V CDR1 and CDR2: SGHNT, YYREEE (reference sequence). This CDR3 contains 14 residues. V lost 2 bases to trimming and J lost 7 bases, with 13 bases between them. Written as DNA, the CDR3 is TGTGCCAGCAGCTTCCGAGAGGGCGGGAATGAGCAGTTCTTC. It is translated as CASSFREGGNEQFF.

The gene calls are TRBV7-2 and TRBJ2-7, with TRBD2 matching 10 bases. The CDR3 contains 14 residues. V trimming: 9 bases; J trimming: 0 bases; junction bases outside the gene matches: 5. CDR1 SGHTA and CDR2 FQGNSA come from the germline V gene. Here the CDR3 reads CASRSSGGSYEQYF. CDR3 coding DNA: TGTGCCAGTCGTTCTAGCGGGGGCTCCTACGAGCAGTACTTC. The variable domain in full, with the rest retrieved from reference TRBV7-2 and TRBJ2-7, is GAGVSQSPSNKVTEKGKDVELRCDPISGHTALYWYRQSLGQGLEFLIYFQGNSAPDKSGLPSDRFSAERTGGSVSTLTIQRTQQEDSAVYLCASRSSGGSYEQYFGPGTRLTVT.

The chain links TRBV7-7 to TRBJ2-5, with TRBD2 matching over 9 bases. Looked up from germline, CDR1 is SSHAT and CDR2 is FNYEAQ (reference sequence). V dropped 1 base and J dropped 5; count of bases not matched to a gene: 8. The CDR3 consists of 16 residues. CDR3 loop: CASSLEPRGGRETQYF. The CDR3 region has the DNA TGTGCCAGCAGCTTAGAGCCGCGGGGGGGCCGGGAGACCCAGTACTTC.

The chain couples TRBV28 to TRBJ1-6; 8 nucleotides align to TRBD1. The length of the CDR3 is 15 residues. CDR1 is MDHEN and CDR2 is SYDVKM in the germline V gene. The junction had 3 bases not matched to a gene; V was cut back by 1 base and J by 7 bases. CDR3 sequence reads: CASSLSTGANSPLHF. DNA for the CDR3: TGTGCCAGCAGTTTATCGACAGGGGCAAATTCACCCCTCCACTTT.

The DNA of the CDR3 is TGTGCCAGCAGTTCCCCGGGAGGAGGTAATGAAAAACTGTTTTTT. Residues: CASSSPGGGNEKLFF. The rearrangement links TRBV28 to TRBJ1-4; no firm D call. CDR3 length equals 15 residues. Trimming removed 4 bases at V and 4 bases at J, with 13 bases between. The germline V gene encodes CDR1 MDHEN and CDR2 SYDVKM.

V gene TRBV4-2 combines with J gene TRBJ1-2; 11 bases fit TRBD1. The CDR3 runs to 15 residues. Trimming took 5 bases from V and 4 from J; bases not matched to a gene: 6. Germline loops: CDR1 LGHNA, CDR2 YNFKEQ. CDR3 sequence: CASSSGTGGLYGYTF. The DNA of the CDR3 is TGTGCCAGCAGCTCCGGGACAGGGGGTCTCTATGGCTACACCTTC.